This T cell receptor beta chain is drawn from a study of blood T cell repertoires in COVID-19 (dated by TCRdb to the early 2020s). Turning to the overall study: Samples from collaborators originated in the United States, Italy and Spain and spanned both the acute and convalescent phases of COVID-19. The material from the prospective study consisted of cDNA or gDNA derived from T cells, B-cell-depleted T cells, or PBMCs. The dataset comprised deeply sampled blood TCRbeta repertoires from subjects exposed to, actively infected with, or recovered from COVID-19. A freely available public database, intended as a resource for researchers studying the immune response to SARS-CoV-2, is where the repertoires were released. The samples were drawn from the first 160 participants of the ongoing ImmuneRACE study and from more than 1,000 subjects provided by 6 global collaborators. The sample metadata nearly always contained a de-identified subject ID, COVID-19 status, age in years and sex. Where available, HLA class I and class II types were obtained from metadata supplied by the sample provider rather than from assay-based typing. Broad study findings and their caveats: The amount of clinical and demographic metadata varied by source and participant and was provided uncurated.

The CDR3 starts with the cysteine, ends with the phenylalanine, and has 13 residues. The kept DNA is CDR3 alone, 39 bases in frame from the first base. V lost 7 bases and J lost 7 bases, and the count of bases not matched to a germline gene is 5. This clone was seen just once. Its binding antigen is unknown. Base qualities are not at hand, and no much larger clone is one base apart. TCRbeta CDR3 regions were amplified from genomic DNA by means of the immunoSEQ Assay, a bias-controlled multiplex PCR. In the paper's pipeline: The number of nucleated cells in each sample was estimated from the amplification of reference gene primers within the assay. To quantify the absolute abundance of each unique TCRbeta CDR3 rearrangement, sequence reads were collapsed and filtered. For each sample, productive Simpson clonality was calculated by taking the square root of Simpson's diversity index across productive rearrangements. TCRdb mirrors the immuneACCESS table, restricted to in-frame sequences. Some clones are absent from its copies; in checked studies, under half trace to an unresolved V gene, and the reason for the others is unknown. V and J calls and clone size come straight from that table; D and trimming were deduced from the DNA. The sample data list about 250,000 clones, and more than 70% of these were observed just once. Just over 8.5% of the sample lies in the top ten.

The collaborating institutions used their own protocols to collect whole blood in K2EDTA tubes. For TCRbeta analysis, collaborators shipped samples in one of three forms: frozen whole blood, isolated PBMCs, or DNA extracted from either of those sample types. This sequence originates from a man aged 40-49 years with active or convalescent COVID-19. Material for sequencing was peripheral blood. The chain is assembled from TRBV12-3 or TRBV12-4 and TRBJ2-2; TRBD2 aligns with 8 central bases. The DNA reads as follows: TGTGCCAGCAACGCCGGGACTAGCGGGGAGCTGTTTTTT. It translates as CASNAGTSGELFF.